A selection of T cell receptor beta chains follows, all from one sample in a study of blood T cells in healthy people across ages. TCRdb re-analysed the 5' RACE reads in MiXCR, keeping a single row per CDR3 protein. The table records around 1,000,000 distinct CDR3 sequences, under 30% of them present only once. The sample was also linked to a second study, of T cells of mothers and their children.

What was sequenced was blood. Receptor source: a girl aged 2-10 years in good health. The CDR3 runs from the conserved cysteine through the conserved F or W. A D gene is named only where the DNA matches it firmly. Part of the rows lack a size; the others show once, few, many or a class for expanded clones.

>.|TRBJ2-2|TRBV7-2|TRBD2
TGTGCCAGCAGGGTAACTAGCGGGGACACCGGGGAGCTGTTTTTT
CASRVTSGDTGELFF
>.|TRBJ2-7|TRBV2|TRBD2
TGTGCCAGCTCACCCCAGCGGGGGGGTAACGAGCAGTACTTC
CASSPQRGGNEQYF
>many|TRBJ1-1|TRBV29-1|.
TGCAGCGTTGAAGGGCGGGCGAACACTGAAGCTTTCTTT
CSVEGRANTEAFF
>.|TRBJ2-2|TRBV13|.
TGTGCCAGCAGCTCGACGGTAGGATTCACCGGGGAGCTGTTTTTT
CASSSTVGFTGELFF
>.|TRBJ2-7|TRBV7-9|.
TGTGCCAGCAGCTTGGGCCGGAACTCCCCCACCTACGAGCAGTACTTC
CASSLGRNSPTYEQYF
>.|TRBJ2-1|TRBV20-1|TRBD2
TGCAGTGCTAGCATCATAGCGGGAGGGAACAATGAGCAGTTCTTC
CSASIIAGGNNEQFF
>few|TRBJ2-1|TRBV7-9|.
TGTGCCAGCAGCGGCAGGACGGACAATGAGCAGTTCTTC
CASSGRTDNEQFF
>.|TRBJ2-1|TRBV12-3/TRBV12-4|.
TGTGCCAGCAGTTCGGACCTCAACAATGAGCAGTTCTTC
CASSSDLNNEQFF
>.|TRBJ1-2|TRBV12-3/TRBV12-4|TRBD1
TGTGCCAGCAGATCCGGGACAGGGCATGACTATAGCTACACCTTC
CASRSGTGHDYSYTF
>.|TRBJ2-1|TRBV6-2/TRBV6-3|.
TGTGCCAGCAGCACTACAAGGGGTTCAGGGAATGAGCAGTTCTTC
CASSTTRGSGNEQFF
>few|TRBJ2-7|TRBV2|.
TGTGCCAGCAGTGAAGGTCGAGCCGGATTCTCCTACGAGCAGTACTTC
CASSEGRAGFSYEQYF
>few|TRBJ2-5|TRBV6-5|.
TGTGCCAGCAGCCGAGGGATAGAAGAGACCCAGTACTTC
CASSRGIEETQYF
>.|TRBJ2-2|TRBV29-1|.
TGCAGCGTTGAGGTTGGGGGAAACACCGGGGAGCTGTTTTTT
CSVEVGGNTGELFF
>.|TRBJ1-5|TRBV20-1|.
TGCAGTGCTAGAGATTCAGGGGATCAGCCCCAGCATTTT
CSARDSGDQPQHF
>few|TRBJ2-3|TRBV24-1|.
TGTGCCACCAGTGATTCCTGGGATTGGATCCCAGATACGCAGTATTTT
CATSDSWDWIPDTQYF
>few|TRBJ2-7|TRBV10-3|TRBD1
TGTGCCATCAGGATAACAGGGGGCGAGTTCTACGAGCAGTACTTC
CAIRITGGEFYEQYF
>few|TRBJ1-2|TRBV6-2/TRBV6-3|.
TGTGCCAGCAGTTACTTTCAACAGGACCCTTTCGCCACCTTC
CASSYFQQDPFATF
>.|TRBJ1-2|TRBV24-1|.
TGTGCCACCAGTGCTAACAACCGCGGCTACACCTTC
CATSANNRGYTF
>.|TRBJ2-7|TRBV4-3|TRBD1
TGCGCCAGCAGCCAAGAAGCCAGGACAGGGGGCTACGAGCAGTACTTC
CASSQEARTGGYEQYF
>few|TRBJ2-3|TRBV7-8|TRBD1
TGTGCCAGCAGCTCATTGACAGGGCCCGATACGCAGTATTTT
CASSSLTGPDTQYF
>many|TRBJ2-7|TRBV13|TRBD2
TGTGCCAGCAGCTTAGGCCGGGGGGGATTTTACGAGCAGTACTTC
CASSLGRGGFYEQYF
>few|TRBJ2-6|TRBV18|.
TGTGCCAGCTCACCGGGGATCCCTAACTCTGGGGCCAACGTCCTGACTTTC
CASSPGIPNSGANVLTF
>.|TRBJ1-1|TRBV5-6|.
TGTGCCAGCAGCGCTGAGGTCAGAGGAAGGACTGAAGCTTTCTTT
CASSAEVRGRTEAFF
>.|TRBJ1-2|TRBV10-3|.
TGTGCCATCAGTGAGTCGATTACGGCAGCTAACTATGGCTACACCTTC
CAISESITAANYGYTF
>.|TRBJ2-5|TRBV9|.
TGTGCCAGCAGCGTTGGGGGATCTCTACGGGGGGAGACCCAGTACTTC
CASSVGGSLRGETQYF
>few|TRBJ1-4|TRBV29-1|.
TGCAGCGTTGAATGGACGGAAAAACTGTTTTTT
CSVEWTEKLFF
>few|TRBJ2-5|TRBV7-9|TRBD2
TGTGCCAGCAGCTCGACTAGCGGGAGTGGAGAGACCCAGTACTTC
CASSSTSGSGETQYF
>.|TRBJ2-3|TRBV9|.
TGTGCCAGCAGCGAAGGGCTAGGCAGGGGAATGGATACGCAGTATTTT
CASSEGLGRGMDTQYF
>.|TRBJ1-1|TRBV6-2/TRBV6-3|.
TGTGCCAGCACCCGCGGACAGTACCCCACTGAAGCTTTCTTT
CASTRGQYPTEAFF
>few|TRBJ1-1|TRBV7-9|TRBD1
TGTGCCAGCAGCAATACAGGGGTAGTGGCTTTCTTT
CASSNTGVVAFF
>few|TRBJ2-7|TRBV27|.
TGTGCCAGCTCTCCGGACAGTTCTTCATACGAGCAGTACTTC
CASSPDSSSYEQYF
>.|TRBJ2-1|TRBV24-1|TRBD2
TGTGCCACCAGTGATTTCAGCGGGAGTTACAATGAGCAGTTCTTC
CATSDFSGSYNEQFF
>few|TRBJ2-3|TRBV29-1|.
TGCAGCGCCGCGGGACAGAACACAGATACGCAGTATTTT
CSAAGQNTDTQYF
>.|TRBJ2-1|TRBV5-1|.
TGCGCCAGCAGCTTGGCAGGGTATCGGGAGCAGTTCTTC
CASSLAGYREQFF
>few|TRBJ2-4|TRBV11-3|TRBD2
TGTGCCAGCAGCCCTTGGACTAGCGGGGGGGGAAGCGACATTCAGTACTTC
CASSPWTSGGGSDIQYF
>.|TRBJ1-6|TRBV6-1|.
TGTGCCAGCAGAATTGAGGGGTATTCACCCCTCCACTTT
CASRIEGYSPLHF
>once|TRBJ2-7|TRBV9|.
.
CASSVAPGANYEQYF
>many|TRBJ2-3|TRBV7-3|TRBD2
TGTGCCAGCAGCTTAACCAGCGGGGGGGAGCAGTATTTT
CASSLTSGGEQYF
>few|TRBJ2-3|TRBV6-5|.
TGTGCCAGCAGAACGTTTCAGGGAATCCCCGATACGCAGTATTTT
CASRTFQGIPDTQYF
>.|TRBJ2-1|TRBV6-5|TRBD2
TGTGCCAGCAGTGCGACTAGCGGGACTCGGAATGAGCAGTTCTTC
CASSATSGTRNEQFF